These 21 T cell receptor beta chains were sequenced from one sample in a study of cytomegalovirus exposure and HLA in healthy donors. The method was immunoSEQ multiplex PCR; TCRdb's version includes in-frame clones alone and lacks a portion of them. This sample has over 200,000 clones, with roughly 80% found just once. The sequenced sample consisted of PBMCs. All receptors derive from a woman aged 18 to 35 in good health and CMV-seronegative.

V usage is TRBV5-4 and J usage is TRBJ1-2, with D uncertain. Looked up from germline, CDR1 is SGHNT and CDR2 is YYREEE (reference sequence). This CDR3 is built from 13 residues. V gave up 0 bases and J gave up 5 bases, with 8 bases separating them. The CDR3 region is CASSLGGAYGYTF. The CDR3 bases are TGTGCCAGCAGCTTGGGGGGAGCGTATGGCTACACCTTC.

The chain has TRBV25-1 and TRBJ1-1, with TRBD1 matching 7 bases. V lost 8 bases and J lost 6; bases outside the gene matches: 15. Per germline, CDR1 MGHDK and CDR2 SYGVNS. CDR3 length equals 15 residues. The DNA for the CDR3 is TGTGCCAGCCGCCTGGGAGACAGGGCGATTCCTGAAGCTTTCTTT. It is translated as CASRLGDRAIPEAFF. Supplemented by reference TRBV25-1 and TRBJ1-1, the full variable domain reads EADIYQTPRYLVIGTGKKITLECSQTMGHDKMYWYQQDPGMELHLIHYSYGVNSTEKGDLSSESTVSRIRTEHFPLTLESARPSHTSQYLCASRLGDRAIPEAFFGQGTRLTVV.

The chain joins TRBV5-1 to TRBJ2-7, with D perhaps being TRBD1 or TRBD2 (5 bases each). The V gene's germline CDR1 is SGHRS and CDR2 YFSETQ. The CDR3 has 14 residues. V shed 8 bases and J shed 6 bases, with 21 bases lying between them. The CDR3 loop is CASRLGRSGTEQYF. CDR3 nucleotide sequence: TGCGCCAGTCGCCTGGGCCGATCCGGGACCGAGCAGTACTTC.

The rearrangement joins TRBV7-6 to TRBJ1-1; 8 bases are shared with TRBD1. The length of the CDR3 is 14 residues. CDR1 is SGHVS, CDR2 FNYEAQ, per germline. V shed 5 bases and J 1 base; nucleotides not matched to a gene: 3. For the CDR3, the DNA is TGTGCCAGCAGCATAGGACAGGGGAACACTGAAGCTTTCTTT. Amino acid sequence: CASSIGQGNTEAFF. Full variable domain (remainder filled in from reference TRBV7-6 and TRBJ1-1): GAGVSQSPRYKVTKRGQDVALRCDPISGHVSLYWYRQALGQGPEFLTYFNYEAQQDKSGLPNDRFSAERPEGSISTLTIQRTEQRDSAMYRCASSIGQGNTEAFFGQGTRLTVV.

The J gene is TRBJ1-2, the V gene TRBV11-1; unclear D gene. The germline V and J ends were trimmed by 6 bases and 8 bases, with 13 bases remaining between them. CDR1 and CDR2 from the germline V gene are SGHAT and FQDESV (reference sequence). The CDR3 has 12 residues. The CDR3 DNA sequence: TGTGCCAGCAGTGCTCGGTTTGGGGGCTACACCTTC. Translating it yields CASSARFGGYTF. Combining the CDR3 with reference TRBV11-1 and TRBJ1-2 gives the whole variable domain EAEVAQSPRYKITEKSQAVAFWCDPISGHATLYWYRQILGQGPELLVQFQDESVVDDSQLPKDRFSAERLKGVDSTLKIQPAELGDSAMYLCASSARFGGYTFGSGTRLTVV.

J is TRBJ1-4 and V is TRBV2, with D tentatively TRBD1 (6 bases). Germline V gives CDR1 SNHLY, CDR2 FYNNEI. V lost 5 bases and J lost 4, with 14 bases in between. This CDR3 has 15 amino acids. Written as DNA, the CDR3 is TGTGCCAGCAGTCACAGGGAAGTGGATAATGAAAAACTGTTTTTT. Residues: CASSHREVDNEKLFF.

The CDR3 bases are TGTGCCAGTAGTATTGGCTGGGGTGTAGGAGAGACCCAGTACTTC. This translates into CASSIGWGVGETQYF. The V and J genes are TRBV19 and TRBJ2-5; D is undetermined. This CDR3 has 15 residues. Germline V gene sequence: CDR1 LNHDA, CDR2 SQIVND (reference sequence). The V and J ends lost 3 bases and 4 bases respectively, with 15 bases between them. The full variable domain, with the rest looked up from reference TRBV19 and TRBJ2-5, is DGGITQSPKYLFRKEGQNVTLSCEQNLNHDAMYWYRQDPGQGLRLIYYSQIVNDFQKGDIAEGYSVSREKKESFPLTVTSAQKNPTAFYLCASSIGWGVGETQYFGPGTRLLVL.

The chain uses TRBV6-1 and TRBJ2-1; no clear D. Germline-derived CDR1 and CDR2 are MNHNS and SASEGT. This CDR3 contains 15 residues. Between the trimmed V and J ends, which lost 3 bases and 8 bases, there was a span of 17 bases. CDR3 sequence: CASSDPNSGRHEQFF. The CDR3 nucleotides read TGTGCCAGCAGTGATCCTAATAGTGGCCGGCATGAGCAGTTCTTC.

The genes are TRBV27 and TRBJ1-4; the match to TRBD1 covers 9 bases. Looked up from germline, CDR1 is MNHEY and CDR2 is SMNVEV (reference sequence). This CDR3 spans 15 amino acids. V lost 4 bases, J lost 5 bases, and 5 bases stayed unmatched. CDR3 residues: CASSSPGTGNEKLFF. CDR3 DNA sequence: TGTGCCAGCAGTTCCCCCGGGACAGGGAATGAAAAACTGTTTTTT.

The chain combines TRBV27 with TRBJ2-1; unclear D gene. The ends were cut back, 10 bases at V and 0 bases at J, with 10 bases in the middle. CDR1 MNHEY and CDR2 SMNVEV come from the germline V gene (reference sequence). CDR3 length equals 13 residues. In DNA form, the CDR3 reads TGTGCCACTCAACCCCCCTCCTACAATGAGCAGTTCTTC. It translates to CATQPPSYNEQFF.

The CDR3 loop is CASSPTGFTEAFF. The CDR3 DNA reads as TGTGCCAGCAGCCCTACCGGGTTTACTGAAGCTTTCTTT. The chain carries TRBV7-3 and TRBJ1-1, with D uncertain. CDR1 and CDR2 from the germline V gene are SGHTA and FQGTGA. Trimming shortened V by 5 bases and J by 5 bases, and 12 bases separated the two germline ends. The CDR3 length is 13 residues.

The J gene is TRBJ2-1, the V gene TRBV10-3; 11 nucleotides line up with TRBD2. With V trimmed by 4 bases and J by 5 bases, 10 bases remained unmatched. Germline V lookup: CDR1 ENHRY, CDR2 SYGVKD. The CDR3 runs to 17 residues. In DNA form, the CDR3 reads TGTGCCATCAGTGTCCGTAGCGGGGGGGCCTCGGACAATGAGCAGTTCTTC. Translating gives CAISVRSGGASDNEQFF.

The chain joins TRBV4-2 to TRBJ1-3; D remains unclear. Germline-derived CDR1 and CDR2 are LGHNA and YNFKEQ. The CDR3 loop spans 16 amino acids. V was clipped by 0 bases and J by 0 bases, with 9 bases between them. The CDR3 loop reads CASSQDGPSSGNTIYF. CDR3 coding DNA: TGTGCCAGCAGCCAAGATGGCCCGTCCTCTGGAAACACCATATATTTT.

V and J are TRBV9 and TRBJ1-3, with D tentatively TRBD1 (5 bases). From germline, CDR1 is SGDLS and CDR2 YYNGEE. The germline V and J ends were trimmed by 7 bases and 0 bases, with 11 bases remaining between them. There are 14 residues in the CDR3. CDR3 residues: CASGRDYSGNTIYF. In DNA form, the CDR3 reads TGTGCCAGCGGGAGGGACTACTCTGGAAACACCATATATTTT. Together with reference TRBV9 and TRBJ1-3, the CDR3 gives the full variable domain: DSGVTQTPKHLITATGQRVTLRCSPRSGDLSVYWYQQSLDQGLQFLIQYYNGEERAKGNILERFSAQQFPDLHSELNLSSLELGDSALYFCASGRDYSGNTIYFGEGSWLTVV.

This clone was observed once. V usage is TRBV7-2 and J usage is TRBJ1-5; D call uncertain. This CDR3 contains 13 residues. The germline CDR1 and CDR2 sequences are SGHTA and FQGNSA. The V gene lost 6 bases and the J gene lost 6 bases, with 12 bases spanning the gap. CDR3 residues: CASSFDSGQPQHF. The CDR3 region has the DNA TGTGCCAGCAGTTTCGATTCCGGTCAGCCCCAGCATTTT. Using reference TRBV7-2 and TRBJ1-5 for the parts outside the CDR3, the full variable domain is GAGVSQSPSNKVTEKGKDVELRCDPISGHTALYWYRQSLGQGLEFLIYFQGNSAPDKSGLPSDRFSAERTGGSVSTLTIQRTQQEDSAVYLCASSFDSGQPQHFGDGTRLSIL.

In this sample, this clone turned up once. In nucleotides, the CDR3 is TGTGCCAGCAGTTCCAGGGCCGTGGAGCCCCAGCATTTT. It is translated as CASSSRAVEPQHF. This chain joins TRBV27 and TRBJ1-5, with D possibly TRBD1 on 5 matching bases. The CDR3 has 13 amino acids. CDR1 is MNHEY and CDR2 is SMNVEV in the germline V gene (reference sequence). V shed 4 bases and J shed 8 bases, with 12 bases lying between them.

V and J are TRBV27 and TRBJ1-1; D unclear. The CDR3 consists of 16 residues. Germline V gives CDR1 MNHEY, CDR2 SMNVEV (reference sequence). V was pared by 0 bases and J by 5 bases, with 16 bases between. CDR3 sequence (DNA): TGTGCCAGCAGTTTATCCTGGCGTGGGCGACGTACTGAAGCTTTCTTT. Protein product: CASSLSWRGRRTEAFF.

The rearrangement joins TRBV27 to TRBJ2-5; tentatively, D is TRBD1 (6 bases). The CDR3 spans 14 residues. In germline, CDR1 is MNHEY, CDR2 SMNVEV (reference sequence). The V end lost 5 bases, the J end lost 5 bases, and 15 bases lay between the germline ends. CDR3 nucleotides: TGTGCCAGCAGTCATCATCAGCAGGGGGAGACCCAGTACTTC. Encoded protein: CASSHHQQGETQYF.

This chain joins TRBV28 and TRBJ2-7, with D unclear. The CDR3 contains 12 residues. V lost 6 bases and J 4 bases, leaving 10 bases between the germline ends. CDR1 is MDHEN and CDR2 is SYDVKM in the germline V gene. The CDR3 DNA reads TGTGCCAGCAGCATTAACAGATACGAGCAGTACTTC. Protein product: CASSINRYEQYF.

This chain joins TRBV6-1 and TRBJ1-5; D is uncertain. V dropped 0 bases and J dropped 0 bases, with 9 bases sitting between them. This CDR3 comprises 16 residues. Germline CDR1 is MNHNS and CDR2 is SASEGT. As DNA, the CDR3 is TGTGCCAGCAGTGAAGCGGGATTTTATAGCAATCAGCCCCAGCATTTT. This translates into CASSEAGFYSNQPQHF.

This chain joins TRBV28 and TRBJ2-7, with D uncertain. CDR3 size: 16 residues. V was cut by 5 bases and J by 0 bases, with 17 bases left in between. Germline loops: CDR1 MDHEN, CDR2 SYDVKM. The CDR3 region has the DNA TGTGCCAGCAGTGGTTCCAGACACACTTACTCCTACGAGCAGTACTTC. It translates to CASSGSRHTYSYEQYF. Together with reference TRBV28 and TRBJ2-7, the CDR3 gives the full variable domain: DVKVTQSSRYLVKRTGEKVFLECVQDMDHENMFWYRQDPGLGLRLIYFSYDVKMKEKGDIPEGYSVSREKKERFSLILESASTNQTSMYLCASSGSRHTYSYEQYFGPGTRLTVT.